The 31 T cell receptor beta chains below all came from one sample that was sequenced in a study of patients and donors after allogeneic stem cell transplantation. Using its own MiXCR run on the RT-PCR reads, TCRdb lists one record per CDR3 protein. Seen here are some 2,300 distinct CDR3 sequences, over 7.5% observed once, and the top ten hold around a quarter. The sequenced material came from blood, either unsorted or a sorted T cell fraction (not recorded which). These receptors came from a human donor who was either an allogeneic HSCT recipient or a stem cell or donor lymphocyte infusion donor (not recorded which). It is not recorded whose cells these are; they may come from a transplant donor.

Relative to its sample, this clonotype is medium-sized. The chain uses TRBV5-1 and TRBJ2-3; the match to TRBD1 covers 7 bases. Per the germline V gene, CDR1 is SGHRS and CDR2 is YFSETQ. The CDR3 has 14 residues. V gave up 3 bases and J gave up 2 bases; unmatched junction bases: 3. This chain's CDR3 is CASSYGQATDTQYF. CDR3 sequence (DNA): TGCGCCAGCAGCTACGGACAGGCCACAGATACGCAGTATTTT.

This clonotype came up once. This chain joins TRBV12-3 or TRBV12-4 and TRBJ2-2; D is undetermined. The CDR3 sequence is 13 residues long. Trimming pared 8 bases from V and 5 bases from J, leaving 12 bases between. The CDR3 nucleotides read TGTGCCAGCCGAAAAGCCGGGACCGGGGAGCTGTTTTTT. Amino acid sequence: CASRKAGTGELFF.

This clonotype is labeled medium-sized (0.01 to 0.1%). V and J are TRBV18 and TRBJ2-7; D not certain. The CDR3 covers 15 residues. With 3 bases removed from V and 2 bases from J, the gap between germline ends came to 14 bases. Looked up from germline, CDR1 is KGHSH and CDR2 is LQKENI. CDR3 region: CASSPQVTLAYEQYF. The CDR3 DNA sequence: TGTGCCAGCTCACCCCAGGTGACCTTGGCCTACGAGCAGTACTTC.

This clonotype was observed a few times. The chain joins TRBV5-5 to TRBJ1-4; D gene ambiguous. V was shortened by 1 base and J by 4 bases, with 8 bases between the two germline ends. Germline CDR1 reads SGHKS; CDR2 reads YYEKEE (reference sequence). The CDR3 contains 14 residues. The CDR3 bases are TGTGCCAGCAGCTTGAGCGGCAATAATGAAAAACTGTTTTTT. Its protein is CASSLSGNNEKLFF.

This clonotype is medium-sized in the sample. V is TRBV5-5 and J is TRBJ2-7; D unclear. V was clipped by 3 bases and J by 3 bases, with 13 bases between them. CDR3 length: 14 residues. CDR1 is SGHKS, CDR2 YYEKEE, per germline (reference sequence). The CDR3 spells CASSSNLHGYEQYF. The CDR3 nucleotides are TGTGCCAGCAGCTCAAACTTGCACGGCTACGAGCAGTACTTC.

By sample fraction, this clonotype is medium-sized (0.01 to 0.1%). This chain joins TRBV7-9 and TRBJ1-1, with D perhaps TRBD1 (6 bases). Trimming removed 5 bases from V and 0 bases from J, with 13 bases in between. Germline V gene data show CDR1 as SEHNR and CDR2 as FQNEAQ (reference sequence). The CDR3 consists of 15 residues. CDR3 nucleotides: TGTGCCAGCAGCCTCTTTACAGGGTTGAACACTGAAGCTTTCTTT. Translated: CASSLFTGLNTEAFF. The full variable domain, rest sourced from reference TRBV7-9 and TRBJ1-1, is DTGVSQNPRHKITKRGQNVTFRCDPISEHNRLYWYRQTLGQGPEFLTYFQNEAQLEKSRLLSDRFSAERPKGSFSTLEIQRTEQGDSAMYLCASSLFTGLNTEAFFGQGTRLTVV.

This clonotype is medium-sized within its sample. V gene TRBV7-9 combines with J gene TRBJ2-1; 7 positions match TRBD2. J gave up 4 bases and V 6 bases, and 9 bases lay outside the gene matches. This CDR3 comprises 15 residues. Germline V lookup: CDR1 SEHNR, CDR2 FQNEAQ (reference sequence). The CDR3 reads CASRQKREGYNEQFF. The DNA of the CDR3 is TGTGCCAGCAGACAGAAGCGGGAAGGATACAATGAGCAGTTCTTC.

This clonotype has only a few counts. This chain connects TRBV12-3 or TRBV12-4 to TRBJ2-2; 11 bases agree with TRBD2. Unmatched junction bases numbered 1, after V lost 7 bases and J lost 0 bases. The CDR3 runs 15 residues. The CDR3 region has the DNA TGTGCCAGCATGGGACTAGCGGCGAACACCGGGGAGCTGTTTTTT. Translation gives CASMGLAANTGELFF.

Remarks on this clonotype: This may be a read error: a much more frequent sequence differs by one nucleotide. V usage is TRBV7-6 and J usage is TRBJ2-5, with D tentatively TRBD1 (6 bases). The CDR3 totals 14 residues. Germline CDR1 is SGHVS and CDR2 is FNYEAQ. The CDR3: CAISLEPGVETQYF. Here the CDR3 DNA reads TGTGCCATCAGCTTAGAACCAGGGGTCGAGACCCAGTACTTC.

The chain recombines TRBV12-3 or TRBV12-4 with TRBJ2-5, with a possible D match to TRBD2 (5 bases). V lost 6 bases to trimming and J lost 2 bases, with 10 bases between them. The CDR3 is made up of 13 amino acids. The CDR3 protein is CASSLDWQETQYF. Written as DNA, the CDR3 is TGTGCCAGCAGCTTGGACTGGCAAGAGACCCAGTACTTC.

The rearrangement uses TRBV12-3 or TRBV12-4 and TRBJ2-3; D is perhaps TRBD2 (6 bases). This CDR3 spans 13 amino acids. V shed 6 bases and J shed 0 bases, with 7 bases lying between them. CDR3 in amino acids: CASSGTSTDTQYF. CDR3 bases: TGTGCCAGCAGCGGGACTAGCACAGATACGCAGTATTTT.

This clonotype is judged medium-sized. The V gene is TRBV6-5, the J gene TRBJ2-1; D is unresolved. The germline V gene has CDR1 MNHEY and CDR2 SVGAGI. V was cut by 0 bases and J by 4 bases, with 10 bases left in between. This CDR3 has 15 amino acids. CDR3 in amino acids: CASSYSLTQYNEQFF. CDR3 coding DNA: TGTGCCAGCAGTTACTCGCTGACCCAGTACAATGAGCAGTTCTTC.

By proportion, this clonotype is large. This sequence joins TRBV11-2 and TRBJ1-1; the D is unclear. V lost 7 bases, J lost 5 bases, and 5 bases lay in between. CDR3 size: 10 residues. Germline CDR1 and CDR2: SGHAT and FQNNGV. CDR3 DNA sequence: TGTGCCAGCACCCAAACTGAAGCTTTCTTT. Encoded protein: CASTQTEAFF.

This clonotype has only a few counts. The gene calls are TRBV5-4 and TRBJ2-1; D is uncertain. CDR1 SGHNT and CDR2 YYREEE come from the germline V gene (reference sequence). The V gene lost 4 bases and the J gene lost 5 bases, with 13 bases spanning the gap. The CDR3 sequence is 14 residues long. The CDR3 reads CASSEGMRDNEQFF. As DNA, the CDR3 is TGTGCCAGCAGCGAAGGAATGAGAGACAATGAGCAGTTCTTC.

V and J are TRBV11-2 and TRBJ1-2; 10 bases map to TRBD1. Trimming took 6 bases from V and 6 from J; bases not matched to a gene: 7. This CDR3 region has 14 residues. CDR1 SGHAT and CDR2 FQNNGV come from the germline V gene. CDR3 residues: CASRLFGQGDGYTF. The CDR3 DNA follows: TGTGCCAGCAGACTTTTCGGACAGGGGGATGGCTACACCTTC.

This clonotype has just a few counts. This chain uses TRBV7-2 with TRBJ2-5, with 7 bases matching TRBD2. The CDR3 runs 12 residues. CDR1 is SGHTA and CDR2 is FQGNSA in the germline V gene. With 5 bases clipped from V and 11 bases from J, the junction kept 8 bases outside the gene matches. This CDR3 reads CASSIGLGSQYF. As DNA, the CDR3 is TGTGCCAGCAGCATAGGACTAGGCTCTCAGTACTTC.

This clonotype was detected only a few times. The DNA of the CDR3 is TGTGCCAGCAGCTTAGCGCGCAGGGCGGAAGAGACCCAGTACTTC. Protein: CASSLARRAEETQYF. The chain joins TRBV11-1 to TRBJ2-5, with D tentatively TRBD1 (5 bases). The CDR3 contains 15 residues. The V end was cut by 0 bases, the J end by 3 bases, with 11 bases between. In germline, CDR1 is SGHAT, CDR2 FQDESV (reference sequence).

The chain carries TRBV20-1 and TRBJ2-1; possibly TRBD2 for D (6 bases). Trimming shortened V by 3 bases and J by 6 bases, and 9 bases separated the two germline ends. CDR1 is DFQATT, CDR2 SNEGSKA, per germline (reference sequence). The CDR3 covers 12 residues. In DNA form, the CDR3 reads TGCAGTGCTAGGAACGGGGGCAATGAGCAGTTCTTC. Its translation: CSARNGGNEQFF.

In its sample, this clonotype is large (0.1 to 1%). This rearrangement joins TRBV27 to TRBJ2-7, with D possibly matching TRBD2 (6 bases). The CDR3 totals 14 residues. Looked up from germline, CDR1 is MNHEY and CDR2 is SMNVEV (reference sequence). V was cut by 2 bases and J by 2 bases, with 10 bases left in between. CDR3 DNA sequence: TGTGCCAGCAGTTTAGCGGGGACGACCTACGAGCAGTACTTC. Amino acid sequence: CASSLAGTTYEQYF.

By share, this clonotype counts as medium-sized (0.01 to 0.1%). In nucleotides, the CDR3 is TGTGCCAGCAGCTTAGAGGCCAGGGCGCTCGGTCAGCCCCAGCATTTT. Its translation: CASSLEARALGQPQHF. This chain uses TRBV7-6 with TRBJ1-5; tentatively, D is TRBD1 (5 bases). V lost 1 base and J lost 6, with 16 bases in between. Germline CDR1 is SGHVS and CDR2 is FNYEAQ. CDR3 size: 16 residues.

The rearrangement uses TRBV6-2 or TRBV6-3 and TRBJ2-7; 8 nucleotides agree with TRBD2. Germline V lookup: CDR1 MNHEY, CDR2 SVGEGT. The trim removed 4 bases at V and 6 bases at J, leaving 5 bases unmatched. The CDR3 is made up of 13 amino acids. DNA of the CDR3: TGTGCCAGCAGTTCAGTACTAGCGGCCGAGCAGTACTTC. Its protein is CASSSVLAAEQYF.

This clonotype was observed a few times. This rearrangement joins TRBV6-2 or TRBV6-3 to TRBJ1-5, with no clear D. V lost 2 bases and J lost 2, with 10 bases in between. CDR3 length equals 15 residues. Germline CDR1 is MNHEY and CDR2 is SVGEGT. The DNA for the CDR3 is TGTGCCAGCAGTTACCCAGGTATAGGCAATCAGCCCCAGCATTTT. Translation gives CASSYPGIGNQPQHF.

V gene TRBV6-6 combines with J gene TRBJ2-1; tentatively, D is TRBD2 (5 bases). V lost 2 bases to trimming and J lost 5 bases, with 10 bases between them. This CDR3 region has 14 residues. Germline CDR1 MNHNY, CDR2 SVGAGI (reference sequence). CDR3 in DNA: TGTGCCAGCAGTTACGCCGGGGAAAACAATGAGCAGTTCTTC. Translating it yields CASSYAGENNEQFF.

Relative to its sample, this clonotype is medium-sized (0.01 to 0.1%). The chain is built from TRBV6-5 and TRBJ1-2, with D hard to call. The CDR3 contains 13 residues. V was pared by 6 bases and J by 5 bases, with 13 bases between. CDR1 and CDR2 (germline): MNHEY, SVGAGI. The CDR3 DNA sequence: TGTGCCAGCAGCGAAACCCTGGGGTATGGCTACACCTTC. It specifies CASSETLGYGYTF.

This clonotype qualifies as medium-sized. This rearrangement joins TRBV5-1 to TRBJ2-5; 10 bases match TRBD1. Germline-derived CDR1 and CDR2 are SGHRS and YFSETQ. This CDR3 has 16 residues. Trimming took 0 bases from V and 3 from J; bases not matched to a gene: 5. CDR3 sequence reads: CASSLGQGAREETQYF. The CDR3 DNA sequence: TGCGCCAGCAGCTTGGGACAGGGGGCAAGGGAAGAGACCCAGTACTTC. The variable domain in full, completed from reference TRBV5-1 and TRBJ2-5, reads KAGVTQTPRYLIKTRGQQVTLSCSPISGHRSVSWYQQTPGQGLQFLFEYFSETQRNKGNFPGRFSGRQFSNSRSEMNVSTLELGDSALYLCASSLGQGAREETQYFGPGTRLLVL.

This clonotype is labeled as medium-sized. Its ends do not fully match the called genes, so a read error is possible. The chain is built from TRBV29-1 and TRBJ2-5, with D possibly called TRBD1 or TRBD2 (5 bases each). The CDR3 runs to 13 residues. Per the germline V gene, CDR1 is SQVTM and CDR2 is ANQGSEA. The DNA of the CDR3 is TGCAGCGTGGAAGAAGGGGTACGGGGGACCCAGTACTTC. Encoded protein: CSVEEGVRGTQYF.

By sample share, this clonotype is medium-sized. This chain connects TRBV7-8 to TRBJ2-3; D remains ambiguous. V was trimmed by 2 bases and J by 7 bases, leaving 7 bases between them. The CDR3 sequence is 12 residues long. Germline values: CDR1 SGHVS, CDR2 FQNEAQ. The CDR3: CASSLSPNTQYF. The CDR3 DNA is TGTGCCAGCAGCTTATCCCCCAATACGCAGTATTTT.

This clonotype is classed as medium-sized. The genes are TRBV7-8 and TRBJ1-2; TRBD1 is a possible D gene (6 bases). V lost 2 bases to trimming and J lost 4 bases, with 11 bases between them. CDR1 is SGHVS, CDR2 FQNEAQ, per germline. This CDR3 comprises 14 residues. In DNA, the CDR3 is TGTGCCAGCAGCTTAAGGACAGAAATCTATGGCTACACCTTC. Translating gives CASSLRTEIYGYTF. Using reference TRBV7-8 and TRBJ1-2 for the parts outside the CDR3, the full variable domain is GAGVSQSPRYKVAKRGQDVALRCDPISGHVSLFWYQQALGQGPEFLTYFQNEAQLDKSGLPSDRFFAERPEGSVSTLKIQRTQQEDSAVYLCASSLRTEIYGYTFGSGTRLTVV.

By share, this clonotype counts as medium-sized. This rearrangement joins TRBV7-6 to TRBJ1-1; 9 bases are shared with TRBD1. Germline V gives CDR1 SGHVS, CDR2 FNYEAQ. The trim removed 6 bases at V and 4 bases at J, leaving 12 bases unmatched. The CDR3 runs 16 residues. In DNA, the CDR3 is TGTGCCAGCAGACCGGGACAGGGATCTTCTGGCACTGAAGCTTTCTTT. Translation gives CASRPGQGSSGTEAFF.

The chain carries TRBV20-1 and TRBJ2-3; D call uncertain. Trimming removed 6 bases from V and 0 bases from J, with 10 bases in between. The CDR3 totals 13 residues. Germline V gives CDR1 DFQATT, CDR2 SNEGSKA (reference sequence). CDR3 DNA: TGCAGTGCGCCGACGACTAGCACAGATACGCAGTATTTT. It is translated as CSAPTTSTDTQYF.

This clonotype was recorded a few times. The chain combines TRBV5-1 with TRBJ2-1; no clear D. Deletions cut 4 bases from V and 5 bases from J, with 10 bases between. The CDR3 contains 13 residues. Germline V lookup: CDR1 SGHRS, CDR2 YFSETQ. DNA of the CDR3: TGCGCCAGCAGCCCGAAGCCCGACAATGAGCAGTTCTTC. Protein: CASSPKPDNEQFF.